This T cell receptor (beta chain) was recovered during a study of cytomegalovirus exposure and HLA in healthy donors. V was pared by 1 base and J by 0 bases, with 6 bases between. Germline V gene data show CDR1 as SGHVS and CDR2 as FQNEAQ. The CDR3 runs 14 residues. Researchers ran the PCR with 60 Vbeta and 13 Jbeta primers. Only in-frame clones appear in the TCRdb table, and some are missing; sequencing was by immunoSEQ multiplex PCR. Here the sample spans around 160,000 clones, over 60% being singletons. This clone was counted only a few times. The chain couples TRBV7-8 to TRBJ2-5; the D is unclear. Sequenced: PBMCs. The clonotype originates from a man aged 40-49 years in good health and CMV-seropositive. DNA of the CDR3: TGTGCCAGCAGCTTAGGCGGAGACCAAGAGACCCAGTACTTC. This translates into CASSLGGDQETQYF.